This is a list of T cell receptor beta chains from one sample in a study of shared clonotypes between healthy human individuals. The assay was immunoSEQ multiplex PCR, and TCRdb's table has in-frame clones only and misses some. The sample has about 600,000 clones, 98% seen once. The sequenced sample was naive CD8+ T cells sorted from blood. These TCRs come from a man aged 25 to 45 in good health. The CDR3 runs from the conserved cysteine through the conserved F or W. The D gene is left open where the match is weak. Clone size is stated in some rows and not others, as once, few, many or a class when expanded.

D gene: .; V gene: TRBV27; J gene: TRBJ2-7; clone size: .; CDR3 protein: CASSQVDSYEQYF; CDR3 DNA: TGTGCCAGCAGCCAGGTTGATTCCTACGAGCAGTACTTC
D gene: TRBD2; V gene: TRBV9; J gene: TRBJ2-1; clone size: .; CDR3 protein: CASSASGVEQFF; CDR3 DNA: TGTGCCAGCAGCGCTAGCGGAGTTGAGCAGTTCTTC
D gene: .; V gene: TRBV6-1; J gene: TRBJ1-5; clone size: .; CDR3 protein: CASTQGTHSNQPQHF; CDR3 DNA: TGTGCCAGCACTCAGGGGACCCATAGCAATCAGCCCCAGCATTTT
D gene: .; V gene: TRBV4-3; J gene: TRBJ2-7; clone size: once; CDR3 protein: CASSQTRGRGNEQYF; CDR3 DNA: TGCGCCAGCAGCCAAACCCGGGGGCGCGGAAACGAGCAGTACTTC
D gene: .; V gene: TRBV27; J gene: TRBJ1-1; clone size: .; CDR3 protein: CASSPLGTEAFF; CDR3 DNA: TGTGCCAGCAGTCCCCTTGGCACTGAAGCTTTCTTT
D gene: TRBD2; V gene: TRBV14; J gene: TRBJ2-7; clone size: .; CDR3 protein: CASSQVGTSYEQYF; CDR3 DNA: TGTGCCAGCAGCCAAGTGGGGACTAGCTACGAGCAGTACTTC
D gene: TRBD1; V gene: TRBV29-1; J gene: TRBJ2-1; clone size: .; CDR3 protein: CSVVLPTGDEQFF; CDR3 DNA: TGCAGCGTTGTCCTCCCGACAGGGGATGAGCAGTTCTTC
D gene: .; V gene: TRBV9; J gene: TRBJ2-7; clone size: .; CDR3 protein: CASSVGGGTYEQYF; CDR3 DNA: TGTGCCAGCAGCGTAGGCGGCGGGACCTACGAGCAGTACTTC
D gene: .; V gene: TRBV19; J gene: TRBJ2-6; clone size: .; CDR3 protein: CASSIGTHLITSGANVLTF; CDR3 DNA: TGTGCCAGTAGTATTGGGACTCATCTGATAACATCTGGGGCCAACGTCCTGACTTTC
D gene: .; V gene: TRBV11-3; J gene: TRBJ2-1; clone size: .; CDR3 protein: CASSSQSWSSYNEQFF; CDR3 DNA: TGTGCCAGCAGCTCTCAGAGCTGGAGCTCCTACAATGAGCAGTTCTTC
D gene: .; V gene: TRBV5-4; J gene: TRBJ1-4; clone size: once; CDR3 protein: CASSPSGLDEKLFF; CDR3 DNA: TGTGCCAGCAGCCCAAGCGGGCTGGATGAAAAACTGTTTTTT
D gene: .; V gene: TRBV7-9; J gene: TRBJ1-5; clone size: .; CDR3 protein: CASSSPEGGPQHF; CDR3 DNA: TGTGCCAGCAGTTCACCGGAGGGGGGGCCCCAGCATTTT
D gene: .; V gene: TRBV4-3; J gene: TRBJ2-5; clone size: .; CDR3 protein: CASSQDPGQEEETQYF; CDR3 DNA: TGCGCCAGCAGCCAAGATCCGGGCCAGGAGGAAGAGACCCAGTACTTC
D gene: .; V gene: TRBV4-1; J gene: TRBJ1-1; clone size: .; CDR3 protein: CASSQDWGPTFYTEAFF; CDR3 DNA: TGCGCCAGCAGCCAAGATTGGGGGCCTACTTTTTACACTGAAGCTTTCTTT
D gene: .; V gene: TRBV4-1; J gene: TRBJ1-5; clone size: .; CDR3 protein: CASSQEGAGNQPQHF; CDR3 DNA: TGCGCCAGCAGCCAAGAGGGCGCAGGCAATCAGCCCCAGCATTTT
D gene: TRBD2; V gene: TRBV9; J gene: TRBJ2-1; clone size: .; CDR3 protein: CASSKDGGLAYNEQFF; CDR3 DNA: TGTGCCAGCAGCAAGGATGGGGGACTAGCCTACAATGAGCAGTTCTTC
D gene: TRBD2; V gene: TRBV2; J gene: TRBJ2-2; clone size: .; CDR3 protein: CASSPGLAGSNTGELFF; CDR3 DNA: TGTGCCAGCAGTCCGGGACTAGCGGGGTCGAACACCGGGGAGCTGTTTTTT
D gene: .; V gene: TRBV27; J gene: TRBJ2-5; clone size: .; CDR3 protein: CASSLTSDQETQYF; CDR3 DNA: TGTGCCAGCAGTTTAACTTCCGACCAAGAGACCCAGTACTTC
D gene: .; V gene: TRBV4-1; J gene: TRBJ1-4; clone size: .; CDR3 protein: CASSIKQGSNEKLFF; CDR3 DNA: TGCGCCAGCAGCATAAAACAGGGCTCTAATGAAAAACTGTTTTTT
D gene: .; V gene: TRBV9; J gene: TRBJ2-2; clone size: .; CDR3 protein: CASSPRRTVNTGELFF; CDR3 DNA: TGTGCCAGCAGCCCCCGCCGGACAGTCAACACCGGGGAGCTGTTTTTT
D gene: .; V gene: TRBV10-2; J gene: TRBJ2-2; clone size: .; CDR3 protein: CAAQQGNTGELFF; CDR3 DNA: TGCGCCGCCCAACAGGGGAACACCGGGGAGCTGTTTTTT
D gene: .; V gene: TRBV9; J gene: TRBJ2-7; clone size: .; CDR3 protein: CASSGRQDSYEQYF; CDR3 DNA: TGTGCCAGCAGCGGTCGGCAGGACTCCTACGAGCAGTACTTC
D gene: .; V gene: TRBV25-1; J gene: TRBJ2-7; clone size: .; CDR3 protein: CASSDTSDSVVPYEQYF; CDR3 DNA: TGTGCCAGCAGTGATACTTCCGACAGCGTGGTGCCCTACGAGCAGTACTTC
D gene: .; V gene: TRBV6-5; J gene: TRBJ2-7; clone size: .; CDR3 protein: CASSYIPGEQYF; CDR3 DNA: TGTGCCAGCAGTTACATCCCCGGGGAGCAGTACTTC
D gene: TRBD2; V gene: TRBV7-8; J gene: TRBJ2-2; clone size: .; CDR3 protein: CASSSQRALAGSQAGELFF; CDR3 DNA: TGTGCCAGCAGCTCCCAAAGGGCGCTAGCGGGAAGTCAGGCCGGGGAGCTGTTTTTT
D gene: .; V gene: TRBV28; J gene: TRBJ2-7; clone size: .; CDR3 protein: CASSSPQGTYEQYF; CDR3 DNA: TGTGCCAGCAGTAGCCCCCAGGGAACCTACGAGCAGTACTTC
D gene: .; V gene: TRBV2; J gene: TRBJ2-1; clone size: .; CDR3 protein: CASRKEGSSYNEQFF; CDR3 DNA: TGTGCCAGCAGGAAGGAGGGAAGCTCCTACAATGAGCAGTTCTTC
D gene: .; V gene: TRBV7-9; J gene: TRBJ2-7; clone size: .; CDR3 protein: CASSPPHAYEQYF; CDR3 DNA: TGTGCCAGCAGCCCCCCCCACGCCTACGAGCAGTACTTC
D gene: TRBD1; V gene: TRBV6-5; J gene: TRBJ1-4; clone size: .; CDR3 protein: CASSYSRTGSEKLFF; CDR3 DNA: TGTGCCAGCAGTTACTCGCGGACAGGGAGTGAAAAACTGTTTTTT
D gene: TRBD2; V gene: TRBV7-9; J gene: TRBJ2-7; clone size: few; CDR3 protein: CASTDTGTRAHEQYF; CDR3 DNA: TGTGCCAGCACCGATACCGGGACTAGAGCACACGAGCAGTACTTC
D gene: TRBD1; V gene: TRBV9; J gene: TRBJ1-4; clone size: .; CDR3 protein: CASSAPGQGEKLFF; CDR3 DNA: TGTGCCAGCAGCGCTCCGGGACAGGGGGAGAAACTGTTTTTT
D gene: .; V gene: TRBV6-1; J gene: TRBJ2-1; clone size: .; CDR3 protein: CASHLGASYNEQFF; CDR3 DNA: TGTGCCAGCCACCTCGGGGCCTCCTACAATGAGCAGTTCTTC
D gene: TRBD1; V gene: TRBV2; J gene: TRBJ1-5; clone size: once; CDR3 protein: CASSAPGGVFGDQPQHF; CDR3 DNA: TGTGCCAGCAGTGCGCCAGGGGGCGTTTTCGGCGATCAGCCCCAGCATTTT
D gene: .; V gene: TRBV10-3; J gene: TRBJ2-7; clone size: .; CDR3 protein: CAISLQVLPPSEQYF; CDR3 DNA: TGTGCCATCAGCTTACAGGTCCTCCCCCCTTCCGAGCAGTACTTC
D gene: .; V gene: TRBV25-1; J gene: TRBJ2-2; clone size: .; CDR3 protein: CASSESRELFF; CDR3 DNA: TGTGCCAGCAGTGAATCCAGGGAGCTGTTTTTT
D gene: TRBD1; V gene: TRBV7-9; J gene: TRBJ1-1; clone size: .; CDR3 protein: CASSPETGGGRAFF; CDR3 DNA: TGTGCCAGCAGCCCAGAGACAGGGGGAGGGCGAGCTTTCTTT
D gene: TRBD1; V gene: TRBV7-9; J gene: TRBJ1-1; clone size: .; CDR3 protein: CASSPPTGFTEAFF; CDR3 DNA: TGTGCCAGCAGCCCACCGACAGGGTTCACTGAAGCTTTCTTT
D gene: TRBD2; V gene: TRBV29-1; J gene: TRBJ2-3; clone size: .; CDR3 protein: CSVDFGASGASTDTQYF; CDR3 DNA: TGCAGCGTTGACTTTGGGGCTAGCGGGGCTAGCACAGATACGCAGTATTTT
D gene: TRBD1; V gene: TRBV7-9; J gene: TRBJ2-7; clone size: .; CDR3 protein: CASSSPDRGYEQYF; CDR3 DNA: TGTGCCAGCAGTTCTCCGGACAGGGGCTACGAGCAGTACTTC
D gene: .; V gene: TRBV11-2; J gene: TRBJ2-7; clone size: .; CDR3 protein: CASSLVLAVGYEQYF; CDR3 DNA: TGTGCCAGCAGCTTAGTGTTAGCGGTAGGCTACGAGCAGTACTTC
D gene: TRBD1; V gene: TRBV30; J gene: TRBJ2-1; clone size: once; CDR3 protein: CAWSAGQGGNEQFF; CDR3 DNA: TGTGCCTGGAGTGCGGGACAGGGGGGCAATGAGCAGTTCTTC
D gene: .; V gene: TRBV7-6; J gene: TRBJ1-2; clone size: .; CDR3 protein: CASSLSSGNEDKWLYGYTF; CDR3 DNA: TGTGCCAGCAGCTTAAGTAGCGGGAACGAGGACAAATGGCTCTATGGCTACACCTTC
D gene: .; V gene: TRBV4-3; J gene: TRBJ1-1; clone size: .; CDR3 protein: CASSQDLNTEAFF; CDR3 DNA: TGCGCCAGCAGCCAAGACCTGAACACTGAAGCTTTCTTT
D gene: TRBD1; V gene: TRBV27; J gene: TRBJ2-7; clone size: .; CDR3 protein: CASSNSGQGTEQYF; CDR3 DNA: TGTGCCAGCAGCAATTCGGGACAGGGGACGGAGCAGTACTTC
D gene: TRBD2; V gene: TRBV27; J gene: TRBJ2-1; clone size: .; CDR3 protein: CASTPGTSGRRAEQFF; CDR3 DNA: TGTGCCAGCACCCCCGGGACTAGCGGGAGAAGGGCTGAGCAGTTCTTC
D gene: .; V gene: TRBV11-2; J gene: TRBJ2-7; clone size: .; CDR3 protein: CASSDQGNGQYF; CDR3 DNA: TGTGCCAGCAGTGATCAGGGGAACGGGCAGTACTTC
D gene: .; V gene: TRBV5-4; J gene: TRBJ2-7; clone size: .; CDR3 protein: CASSLRDGSYEQYF; CDR3 DNA: TGTGCCAGCAGCTTGCGAGACGGCTCCTACGAGCAGTACTTC
D gene: .; V gene: TRBV29-1; J gene: TRBJ2-1; clone size: .; CDR3 protein: CSVGGHEQFF; CDR3 DNA: TGCAGCGTTGGGGGCCATGAGCAGTTCTTC
D gene: .; V gene: TRBV5-1; J gene: TRBJ2-1; clone size: .; CDR3 protein: CASSLRRPPGNEQFF; CDR3 DNA: TGCGCCAGCAGCTTGAGGCGGCCCCCTGGGAATGAGCAGTTCTTC
D gene: .; V gene: TRBV29-1; J gene: TRBJ2-1; clone size: .; CDR3 protein: CSVVGVSYNEQFF; CDR3 DNA: TGCAGCGTTGTAGGAGTCTCATACAATGAGCAGTTCTTC
D gene: .; V gene: TRBV13; J gene: TRBJ2-3; clone size: .; CDR3 protein: CASSQTLAADTQYF; CDR3 DNA: TGTGCCAGCAGCCAAACACTAGCCGCAGATACGCAGTATTTT
D gene: .; V gene: TRBV5-1; J gene: TRBJ2-7; clone size: .; CDR3 protein: CASSLAPGAYEQYF; CDR3 DNA: TGCGCCAGCAGCTTAGCCCCGGGGGCCTACGAGCAGTACTTC